This section outlines one T cell receptor beta chain sequence together with its context. The V gene lost 1 base and the J gene lost 5 bases, with 9 bases spanning the gap. The CDR3 is 14 residues long. The germline gives CDR1 SGHRS, CDR2 YFSETQ. Profiling relied on immunoSEQ multiplex PCR, and the TCRdb table lists in-frame clones only, not all of them. The sample shows about 69,000 clones, almost 80% of them seen only once. The data were taken from a study of blood T cell repertoires in COVID-19. About the study: PBMCs, B-cell-depleted T cells, or T cells were the source of the cDNA or gDNA that made up the material.

Sequenced input: peripheral blood. This receptor was obtained from a man aged 55 to 69 with acute or convalescent COVID-19. V is TRBV5-1 and J is TRBJ2-2, with TRBD1 as a possible D gene (5 bases). CDR3 sequence: CASSLSGQTGELFF. CDR3 sequence (DNA): TGCGCCAGCAGCTTGTCAGGGCAAACCGGGGAGCTGTTTTTT.